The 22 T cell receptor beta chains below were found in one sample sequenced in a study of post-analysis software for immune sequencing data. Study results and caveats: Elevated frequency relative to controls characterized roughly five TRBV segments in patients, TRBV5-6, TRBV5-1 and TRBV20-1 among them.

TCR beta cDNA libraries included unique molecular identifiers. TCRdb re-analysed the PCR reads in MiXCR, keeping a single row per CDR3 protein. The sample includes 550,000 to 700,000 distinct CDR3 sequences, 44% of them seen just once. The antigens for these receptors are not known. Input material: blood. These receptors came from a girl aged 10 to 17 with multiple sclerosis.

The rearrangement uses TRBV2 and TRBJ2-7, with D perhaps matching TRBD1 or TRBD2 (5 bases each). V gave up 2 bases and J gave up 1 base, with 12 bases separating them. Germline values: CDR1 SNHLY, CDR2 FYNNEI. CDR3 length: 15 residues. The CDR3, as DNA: TGTGCCAGCAGTGAATATGGGGGTAGTTCCTACGAGCAGTACTTC. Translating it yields CASSEYGGSSYEQYF.

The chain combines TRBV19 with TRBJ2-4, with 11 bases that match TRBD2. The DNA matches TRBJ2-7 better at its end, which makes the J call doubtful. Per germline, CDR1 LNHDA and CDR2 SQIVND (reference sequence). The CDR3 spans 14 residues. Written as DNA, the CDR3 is TGTGCCAGTAGTATTAGCGGGGGGGCCAACGAGCAGTACTTC. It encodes CASSISGGANEQYF.

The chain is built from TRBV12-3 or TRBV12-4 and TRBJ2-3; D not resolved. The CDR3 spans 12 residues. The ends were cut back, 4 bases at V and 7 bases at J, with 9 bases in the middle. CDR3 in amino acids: CASSSRKNTQYF. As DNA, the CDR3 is TGTGCCAGCAGTTCCCGGAAGAATACGCAGTATTTT.

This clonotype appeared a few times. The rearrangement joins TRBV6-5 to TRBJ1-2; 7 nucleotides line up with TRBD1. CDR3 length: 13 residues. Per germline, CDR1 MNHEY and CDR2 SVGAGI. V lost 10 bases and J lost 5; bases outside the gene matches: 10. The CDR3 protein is CATRLPGQYGYTF. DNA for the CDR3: TGTGCCACCCGACTGCCGGGACAGTATGGCTACACCTTC.

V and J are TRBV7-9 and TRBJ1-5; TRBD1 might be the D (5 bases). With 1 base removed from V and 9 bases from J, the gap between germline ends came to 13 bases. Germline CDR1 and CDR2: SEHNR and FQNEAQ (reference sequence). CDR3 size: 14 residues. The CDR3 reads CASSLGSPGGPQHF. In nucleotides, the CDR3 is TGTGCCAGCAGCTTAGGATCACCGGGGGGGCCCCAGCATTTT.

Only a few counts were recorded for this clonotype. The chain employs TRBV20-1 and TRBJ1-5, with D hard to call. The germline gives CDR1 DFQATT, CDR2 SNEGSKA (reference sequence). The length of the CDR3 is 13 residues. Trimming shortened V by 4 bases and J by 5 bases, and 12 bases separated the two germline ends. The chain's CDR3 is CSAISGSDQPQHF. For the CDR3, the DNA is TGCAGTGCTATATCGGGGAGTGATCAGCCCCAGCATTTT.

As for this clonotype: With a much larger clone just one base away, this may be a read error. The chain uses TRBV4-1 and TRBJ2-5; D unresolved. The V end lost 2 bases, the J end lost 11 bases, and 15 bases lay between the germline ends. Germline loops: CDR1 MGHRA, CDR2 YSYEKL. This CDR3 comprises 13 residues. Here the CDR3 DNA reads TGCGCCAGCAGCCAACCAATATACAATGAGCAGTACTTC. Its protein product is CASSQPIYNEQYF.

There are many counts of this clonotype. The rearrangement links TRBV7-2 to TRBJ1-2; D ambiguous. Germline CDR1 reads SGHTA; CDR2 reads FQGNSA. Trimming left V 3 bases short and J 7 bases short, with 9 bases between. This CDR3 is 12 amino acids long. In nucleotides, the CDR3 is TGTGCCAGCAGCTTCGAGATGGCTGGCTACACCTTC. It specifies CASSFEMAGYTF.

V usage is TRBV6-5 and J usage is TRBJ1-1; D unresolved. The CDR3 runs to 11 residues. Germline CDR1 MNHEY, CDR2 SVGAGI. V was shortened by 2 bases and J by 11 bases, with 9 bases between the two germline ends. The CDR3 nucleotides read TGTGCCAGCAGTTACCGTGATAGGGCTTTCTTT. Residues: CASSYRDRAFF.

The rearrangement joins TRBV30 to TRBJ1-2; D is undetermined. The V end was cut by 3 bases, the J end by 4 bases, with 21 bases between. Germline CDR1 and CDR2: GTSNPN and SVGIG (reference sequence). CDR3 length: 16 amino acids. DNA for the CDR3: TGTGCCTGGAGAGCATTCCCCTGCGCGGAACCCTATGGCTACACCTTC. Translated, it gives CAWRAFPCAEPYGYTF.

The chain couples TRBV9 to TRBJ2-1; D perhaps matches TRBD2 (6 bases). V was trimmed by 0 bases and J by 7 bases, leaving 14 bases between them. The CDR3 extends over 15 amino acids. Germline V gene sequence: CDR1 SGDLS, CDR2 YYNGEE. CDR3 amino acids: CASSVAGTGGNEQFF. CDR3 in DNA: TGTGCCAGCAGCGTAGCAGGAACAGGAGGGAATGAGCAGTTCTTC.

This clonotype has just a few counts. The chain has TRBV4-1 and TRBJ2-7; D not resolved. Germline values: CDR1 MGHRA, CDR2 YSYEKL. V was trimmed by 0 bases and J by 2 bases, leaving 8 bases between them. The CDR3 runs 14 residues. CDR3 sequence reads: CASSQETETYEQYF. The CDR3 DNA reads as TGCGCCAGCAGCCAAGAGACGGAGACCTACGAGCAGTACTTC.

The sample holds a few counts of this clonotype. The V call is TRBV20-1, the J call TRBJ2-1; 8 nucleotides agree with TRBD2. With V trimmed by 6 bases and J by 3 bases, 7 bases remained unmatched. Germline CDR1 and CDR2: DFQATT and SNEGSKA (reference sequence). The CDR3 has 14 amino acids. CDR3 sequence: CSAPPGGNYNEQFF. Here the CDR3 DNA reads TGCAGTGCACCCCCGGGGGGGAACTACAATGAGCAGTTCTTC.

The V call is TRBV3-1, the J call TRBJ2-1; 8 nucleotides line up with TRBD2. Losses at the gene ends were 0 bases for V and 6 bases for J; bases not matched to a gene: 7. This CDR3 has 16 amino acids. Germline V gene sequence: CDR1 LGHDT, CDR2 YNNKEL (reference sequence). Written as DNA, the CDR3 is TGTGCCAGCAGCCAAGATAGTTCTAGCGGGTGCAATGAGCAGTTCTTC. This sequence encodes CASSQDSSSGCNEQFF.

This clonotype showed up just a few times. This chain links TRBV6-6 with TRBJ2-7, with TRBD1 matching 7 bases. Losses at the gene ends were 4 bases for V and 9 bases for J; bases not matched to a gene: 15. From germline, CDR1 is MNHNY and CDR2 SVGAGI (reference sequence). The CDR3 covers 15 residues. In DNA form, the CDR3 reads TGTGCCAGCAGTTCGCGACAGGGTTTAGAAGTTGGGCAGTACTTC. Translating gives CASSSRQGLEVGQYF.

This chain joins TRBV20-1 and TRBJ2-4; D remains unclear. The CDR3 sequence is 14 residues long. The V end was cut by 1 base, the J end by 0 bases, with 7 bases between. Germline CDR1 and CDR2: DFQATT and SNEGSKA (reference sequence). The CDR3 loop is CSARALLAKNIQYF. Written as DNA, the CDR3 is TGCAGTGCTAGAGCGTTGCTAGCCAAAAACATTCAGTACTTC.

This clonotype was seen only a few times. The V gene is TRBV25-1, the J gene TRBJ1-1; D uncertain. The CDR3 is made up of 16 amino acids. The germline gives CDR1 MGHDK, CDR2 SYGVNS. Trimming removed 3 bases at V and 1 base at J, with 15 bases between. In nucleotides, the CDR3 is TGTGCCAGCAGTGAGGCCCGAGGGAGTGGGAACACTGAAGCTTTCTTT. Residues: CASSEARGSGNTEAFF.

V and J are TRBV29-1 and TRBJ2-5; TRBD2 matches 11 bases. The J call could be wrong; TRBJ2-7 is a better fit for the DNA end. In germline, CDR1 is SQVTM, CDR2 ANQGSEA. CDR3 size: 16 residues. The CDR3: CSVEGGAGTSGDEQYF. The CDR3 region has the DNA TGCAGCGTTGAAGGTGGGGCAGGGACTAGCGGCGACGAGCAGTACTTC.

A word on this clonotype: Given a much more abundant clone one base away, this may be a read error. The CDR3 protein is CAGSPRSSTDTQYF. CDR3 in DNA: TGTGCCGGCAGCCCTCGCTCTAGCACAGATACGCAGTATTTT. This chain uses TRBV7-2 with TRBJ2-3; no reliable D call. The CDR3 contains 14 residues. The germline V gene encodes CDR1 SGHTA and CDR2 FQGNSA.

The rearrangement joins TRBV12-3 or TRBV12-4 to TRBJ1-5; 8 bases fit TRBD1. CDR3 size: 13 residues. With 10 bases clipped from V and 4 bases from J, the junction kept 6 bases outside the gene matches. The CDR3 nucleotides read TGTGCCACACGACAGGGGAGGAATCAGCCCCAGCATTTT. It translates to CATRQGRNQPQHF.

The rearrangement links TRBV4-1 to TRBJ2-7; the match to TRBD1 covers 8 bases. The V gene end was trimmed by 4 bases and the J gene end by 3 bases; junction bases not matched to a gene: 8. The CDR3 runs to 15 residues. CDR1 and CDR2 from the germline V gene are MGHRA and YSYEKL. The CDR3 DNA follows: TGCGCCAGCAGCCCAGGGCAGGGGGCCCTCTACGAGCAGTACTTC. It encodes CASSPGQGALYEQYF.

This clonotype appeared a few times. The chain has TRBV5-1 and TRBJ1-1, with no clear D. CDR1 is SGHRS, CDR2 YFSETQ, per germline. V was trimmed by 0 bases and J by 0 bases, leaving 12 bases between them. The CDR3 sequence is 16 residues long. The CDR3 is CASSLAKGSLNTEAFF. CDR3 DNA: TGCGCCAGCAGCTTGGCCAAGGGCAGCCTGAACACTGAAGCTTTCTTT.